These T cell receptor beta chains were read from a single sample in a study of CXCR3-negative and CXCR3-positive naive CD8 T cells. TCRdb reprocessed the 5' RACE reads, with one entry per CDR3 protein and no DNA. The sample has about 89,000 distinct CDR3 sequences, and its top ten clones hold around 1%. What was sequenced was naive CXCR3+ CD8+ T cells from blood. All receptors derive from a human donor in good health. Some clones in this sample may be carry-over from other donors' samples. Both conserved end residues are part of each CDR3. Each record gives: V gene, CDR3 length, J gene, CDR3 protein.

v_gene: TRBV2
len: 12
j_gene: TRBJ2-1
CDR3aa: CASSVGTDEQFF

v_gene: TRBV29-1
len: 14
j_gene: TRBJ2-7
CDR3aa: CSVEDRGTAYEQYF

v_gene: TRBV15
len: 14
j_gene: TRBJ2-1
CDR3aa: CATSRVRGDNEQFF

v_gene: TRBV14
len: 17
j_gene: TRBJ2-5
CDR3aa: CASSQDLGLAFEETQYF

v_gene: TRBV12-3/TRBV12-4
len: 13
j_gene: TRBJ2-7
CDR3aa: CASSWTRAYEQYF

v_gene: TRBV20-1
len: 19
j_gene: TRBJ2-3
CDR3aa: CSARGGQGAPFGPYSTQYF

v_gene: TRBV5-1
len: 14
j_gene: TRBJ2-7
CDR3aa: CASSPGGQGYEQYF

v_gene: TRBV28
len: 14
j_gene: TRBJ1-1
CDR3aa: CASSSLNYNTEAFF

v_gene: TRBV11-2
len: 15
j_gene: TRBJ2-1
CDR3aa: CASSSGSTSYNEQFF

v_gene: TRBV7-6
len: 17
j_gene: TRBJ2-3
CDR3aa: CASSWGTSGGARDTQYF

v_gene: TRBV11-1
len: 15
j_gene: TRBJ2-3
CDR3aa: CASSFMTGSRDTQYF

v_gene: TRBV6-5
len: 18
j_gene: TRBJ2-1
CDR3aa: CASSYSRPSSGGRDEQFF

v_gene: TRBV4-1
len: 19
j_gene: TRBJ2-1
CDR3aa: CASSQELAGGLSSYNEQFF

v_gene: TRBV5-1
len: 15
j_gene: TRBJ2-3
CDR3aa: CASSLVSGNTDTQYF

v_gene: TRBV3-1
len: 18
j_gene: TRBJ2-1
CDR3aa: CASSQSIGSPSSYNEQFF

v_gene: TRBV5-1
len: 13
j_gene: TRBJ1-4
CDR3aa: CASSSPPGEKLFF

v_gene: TRBV6-2/TRBV6-3
len: 15
j_gene: TRBJ2-7
CDR3aa: CASTMSRAGTYEQYF

v_gene: TRBV14
len: 13
j_gene: TRBJ2-7
CDR3aa: CASSQVRGYEQYF

v_gene: TRBV21-1
len: 19
j_gene: TRBJ1-1
CDR3aa: CASSCSLIIRDRRNTEAFF

v_gene: TRBV7-6
len: 15
j_gene: TRBJ2-1
CDR3aa: CASSVSSTSYNEQFF

v_gene: TRBV27
len: 13
j_gene: TRBJ2-1
CDR3aa: CASSLQAESEQFF

v_gene: TRBV7-9
len: 12
j_gene: TRBJ2-5
CDR3aa: CASSLYVETQYF

v_gene: TRBV28
len: 17
j_gene: TRBJ2-7
CDR3aa: CASSTNPGGPLSYEQYF

v_gene: TRBV3-1
len: 14
j_gene: TRBJ2-1
CDR3aa: CASSQGSSWGEQFF

v_gene: TRBV6-2/TRBV6-3
len: 14
j_gene: TRBJ2-7
CDR3aa: CASSPGQGPDEQYF

v_gene: TRBV4-1
len: 16
j_gene: TRBJ1-4
CDR3aa: CASSTGPGQNNEKLFF

v_gene: TRBV19
len: 13
j_gene: TRBJ1-1
CDR3aa: CASSKREATEAFF

v_gene: TRBV7-9
len: 13
j_gene: TRBJ2-4
CDR3aa: CASSLGTGGTQYF

v_gene: TRBV6-2/TRBV6-3
len: 15
j_gene: TRBJ2-1
CDR3aa: CASFQRVGLYNEQFF

v_gene: TRBV7-2
len: 16
j_gene: TRBJ2-2
CDR3aa: CASSPGLAANTGELFF

v_gene: TRBV7-7
len: 12
j_gene: TRBJ2-2
CDR3aa: CASEGGTGELFF

v_gene: TRBV2
len: 19
j_gene: TRBJ2-1
CDR3aa: CASSVGSGGAPSRYNEQFF

v_gene: TRBV20-1
len: 14
j_gene: TRBJ1-1
CDR3aa: CSARSQGTNTEAFF

v_gene: TRBV14
len: 17
j_gene: TRBJ2-5
CDR3aa: CASSQDERVKTVETQYF